A single sample gave rise to the 21 T cell receptor beta chains below, sequenced in a study of control samples from healthy donors and cancer patients. TCRdb keeps only in-frame clones here, not all; method: immunoSEQ multiplex PCR. The table has over 100,000 clones, roughly 84% seen once. Specimen: blood. These receptors all stem from a man aged 50-60 years in good health.

The chain joins TRBV7-3 to TRBJ2-1; 13 nucleotides agree with TRBD2. This CDR3 is 14 amino acids long. V shed 5 bases and J 8 bases; nucleotides not matched to a gene: 3. Germline V gene lookup returns CDR1 SGHTA and CDR2 FQGTGA. In DNA form, the CDR3 reads TGTGCCAGCAGCCACGGACTAGCGGGGGATGAGCAGTTCTTC. Protein product: CASSHGLAGDEQFF.

This clone has just a few counts. This rearrangement joins TRBV14 to TRBJ2-5; 8 bases are shared with TRBD1. Germline V CDR1 and CDR2: SGHDN, FVKESK. The CDR3 consists of 13 residues. Germline trimming cut 2 bases from V and 7 bases from J; bases unmatched to any gene: 3. The CDR3 bases are TGTGCCAGCAGCCAATATACAGGGGGGACCCAGTACTTC. Its protein product is CASSQYTGGTQYF.

The rearrangement joins TRBV18 to TRBJ2-1; TRBD1 matches 9 bases. Trimming cost V 3 bases and J 0 bases; bases outside gene matches: 3. Germline CDR1 reads KGHSH; CDR2 reads LQKENI. The CDR3 sequence is 16 residues long. The CDR3 reads CASSPGQGGSYNEQFF. In nucleotides, the CDR3 is TGTGCCAGCTCACCGGGACAGGGCGGCTCCTACAATGAGCAGTTCTTC.

The V and J genes are TRBV6-5 and TRBJ2-1; D gene unclear. Germline CDR1 and CDR2: MNHEY and SVGAGI. V lost 2 bases and J 0 bases, leaving 8 bases between the germline ends. CDR3 length: 15 amino acids. CDR3 bases: TGTGCCAGCAGTTACGGCCTAAGCTCCTACAATGAGCAGTTCTTC. The encoded protein is CASSYGLSSYNEQFF.

This chain joins TRBV3-1 (or the pseudogene TRBV3-2) and TRBJ2-3; D unresolved. CDR1 and CDR2 from the germline V gene are LGHDT and YNNKEL (reference sequence). V was clipped by 4 bases and J by 6 bases, with 20 bases between them. This CDR3 contains 16 residues. CDR3 amino acids: CASSRLTNQIGDTQYF. The CDR3, as DNA: TGTGCCAGCAGCCGCCTCACGAACCAAATTGGGGATACGCAGTATTTT.

The CDR3 region has the DNA TGTGCCAGCAGCGGGAGTAACTCTGGAAACACCATATATTTT. Protein sequence: CASSGSNSGNTIYF. V is TRBV2 and J is TRBJ1-3; no clear D gene. This CDR3 has 14 residues. With 6 bases removed from V and 0 bases from J, the gap between germline ends came to 9 bases. The germline V gene encodes CDR1 SNHLY and CDR2 FYNNEI.

The chain has TRBV4-1 and TRBJ2-7; 9 bases match TRBD2. The ends lost 3 bases at V and 1 base at J; junction bases unmatched: 16. Germline V lookup: CDR1 MGHRA, CDR2 YSYEKL. The CDR3 is 19 amino acids. Here the CDR3 DNA reads TGCGCCAGCAGCCACCCATCGGGTAGCGGGGGCCTCAAATCCTACGAGCAGTACTTC. It yields the protein CASSHPSGSGGLKSYEQYF.

This chain uses TRBV7-3 with TRBJ2-3; 7 nucleotides align to TRBD1. The CDR3 consists of 14 residues. V shed 5 bases and J 5 bases; nucleotides not matched to a gene: 7. Germline CDR1 is SGHTA and CDR2 is FQGTGA. CDR3 bases: TGTGCCAGCAGCCAGGGGGTGAGAAGAGATACGCAGTATTTT. It encodes CASSQGVRRDTQYF.

A single count supports this clone. The chain has TRBV27 and TRBJ2-7, with TRBD1 matching 11 bases. CDR1 and CDR2 from the germline V gene are MNHEY and SMNVEV (reference sequence). Unmatched junction bases numbered 18, after V lost 4 bases and J lost 1 base. The CDR3 runs to 20 residues. The CDR3 sequence is CASSSSSGTGGPTFSYEQYF. CDR3 bases: TGTGCCAGCAGTTCCTCCTCCGGGACAGGGGGACCTACGTTTTCCTACGAGCAGTACTTC.

The chain has TRBV7-2 and TRBJ2-5; D is possibly TRBD1 (6 bases). Per the germline V gene, CDR1 is SGHTA and CDR2 is FQGNSA. CDR3 size: 15 residues. V was pared by 5 bases and J by 5 bases, with 18 bases between. The CDR3 DNA reads as TGTGCCAGCAGCCCCAGGAGCACAGGGTTGGAGACCCAGTACTTC. Translating gives CASSPRSTGLETQYF.

The chain links TRBV7-3 to TRBJ1-5, with D possibly being TRBD1 (6 bases). The CDR3 runs 14 residues. CDR1 is SGHTA and CDR2 is FQGTGA in the germline V gene. V lost 5 bases and J lost 3, with 11 bases in between. This CDR3 reads CASSPRGHNQPQHF. In nucleotides, the CDR3 is TGTGCCAGCAGCCCCCGGGGGCACAATCAGCCCCAGCATTTT. The full variable domain, completed using reference TRBV7-3 and TRBJ1-5, is GAGVSQTPSNKVTEKGKYVELRCDPISGHTALYWYRQSLGQGPEFLIYFQGTGAADDSGLPNDRFFAVRPEGSVSTLKIQRTERGDSAVYLCASSPRGHNQPQHFGDGTRLSIL.

The chain uses TRBV11-2 and TRBJ2-1; 9 bases are shared with TRBD2. V shed 3 bases and J 6 bases; nucleotides not matched to a gene: 6. This CDR3 spans 15 amino acids. The germline CDR1 and CDR2 sequences are SGHAT and FQNNGV. The CDR3 is CASSLGGGASNEQFF. The CDR3 DNA reads TGTGCCAGCAGCTTGGGCGGGGGGGCCTCCAATGAGCAGTTCTTC.

The chain employs TRBV27 and TRBJ1-1; D not certain. This CDR3 has 14 residues. Germline V lookup: CDR1 MNHEY, CDR2 SMNVEV (reference sequence). V was cut by 8 bases and J by 1 base, with 14 bases left in between. The CDR3 nucleotides are TGTGCCAGCTGTCGGCTGGGTAGGAACACTGAAGCTTTCTTT. The encoded protein is CASCRLGRNTEAFF.

The rearrangement joins TRBV11-2 to TRBJ2-3, with D possibly TRBD1 on 6 matching bases. This CDR3 spans 16 amino acids. V was clipped by 3 bases and J by 0 bases, with 13 bases between them. Germline V gene lookup returns CDR1 SGHAT and CDR2 FQNNGV. The CDR3 DNA reads TGTGCCAGCAGCTTTAAGGGGGTTGCTAGCACAGATACGCAGTATTTT. Its protein product is CASSFKGVASTDTQYF.

The chain couples TRBV11-2 to TRBJ2-5; TRBD1 is a possible D gene (6 bases). Trimming stripped 4 bases from V and 6 bases from J, with 18 bases between. Germline lookup yields CDR1 SGHAT and CDR2 FQNNGV. There are 15 residues in the CDR3. The CDR3 loop reads CASSSSDRPRQTQYF. CDR3 bases: TGTGCCAGCAGCTCGTCAGACAGGCCGCGGCAGACCCAGTACTTC.

This clone is labeled as medium-sized. The V gene is TRBV13, the J gene TRBJ2-5; tentative D call: TRBD1 (6 bases). Germline V gene data show CDR1 as PRHDT and CDR2 as FYEKMQ (reference sequence). V lost 5 bases to trimming and J lost 4 bases, with 20 bases between them. The CDR3 covers 16 residues. The CDR3 here is CASSPSPQGLVETQYF. CDR3 coding DNA: TGTGCCAGCAGCCCATCCCCCCAGGGGTTGGTAGAGACCCAGTACTTC.

The J gene is TRBJ2-2, the V gene TRBV6-6, with D unclear. The length of the CDR3 is 12 residues. Germline V gives CDR1 MNHNY, CDR2 SVGAGI (reference sequence). V was clipped by 7 bases and J by 6 bases, with 9 bases between them. CDR3 nucleotides: TGTGCCAGCAAAATCCATGCCGGGGAGCTGTTTTTT. Amino acid sequence: CASKIHAGELFF.

The chain links TRBV19 to TRBJ1-5, with D unclear. V was clipped by 3 bases and J by 3 bases, with 12 bases between them. Germline CDR1 reads LNHDA; CDR2 reads SQIVND (reference sequence). This CDR3 comprises 15 residues. CDR3: CASSIVRAHNQPQHF. The CDR3, as DNA: TGTGCCAGTAGTATCGTTCGGGCCCACAATCAGCCCCAGCATTTT.

The CDR3 region has the DNA TGTGCCAGCAGCTTAGAACCGGGACAGGGGGCCTACGAGCAGTACTTC. Amino acid sequence: CASSLEPGQGAYEQYF. The gene calls are TRBV7-8 and TRBJ2-7; TRBD1 agrees at 11 bases. Germline V gene sequence: CDR1 SGHVS, CDR2 FQNEAQ. The CDR3 sequence is 16 residues long. After removal of 1 base from V and 2 bases from J, the junction contained 4 bases not matched to a gene.

The chain has TRBV28 and TRBJ2-7; 10 bases are shared with TRBD1. This CDR3 comprises 15 residues. Unmatched junction bases numbered 11, after V lost 7 bases and J lost 5 bases. Germline CDR1 reads MDHEN; CDR2 reads SYDVKM. This CDR3 reads CASTPSGTGVNEQYF. The DNA of the CDR3 is TGTGCCAGCACCCCATCCGGGACAGGGGTTAACGAGCAGTACTTC.

For this clone: This sample also contains other DNA sequences that code for the same CDR3. The rearrangement uses TRBV4-1 and TRBJ1-5, with D tentatively TRBD1 (5 bases). V was pared by 2 bases and J by 4 bases, with 15 bases between. The V gene's germline CDR1 is MGHRA and CDR2 YSYEKL. The CDR3 is 16 residues long. CDR3 sequence (DNA): TGCGCCAGCAGCCAATCGGACAACAAGCCGAATCAGCCCCAGCATTTT. It is translated as CASSQSDNKPNQPQHF.